Below, 26 T cell receptor beta chains from the same sample are listed, as sequenced in a study of vaccination and CD4 T cells after COVID-19. Treatment noted: roughly ten-day PBMC culture with coronavirus spike peptide pools or control peptides (ViraFEST assay). CD4+ T cells that had been cultured provided DNA sequenced with the Oncomine TCR Beta short-read assay. Each CDR3 protein gets one entry after TCRdb re-called the PCR reads with MiXCR. Seen here are around 12,000 distinct CDR3 sequences, around 80% observed once, and the top ten hold approximately 24%. Antigens for these TCRs are unknown. Source material: CD4+ T cells from blood, cultured in vitro. The origin of the receptors is a human donor who had recovered from COVID-19.

V is TRBV24-1 and J is TRBJ2-3; 11 bases map to TRBD2. Germline V CDR1 and CDR2: KGHDR, SFDVKD. V dropped 4 bases and J dropped 2; count of bases not matched to a gene: 4. The CDR3 sequence is 16 residues long. CDR3 nucleotide sequence: TGTGCCACCAGTGACCCGGGACTAGCGGTCACAGATACGCAGTATTTT. As protein: CATSDPGLAVTDTQYF.

This clonotype was counted a single time. The CDR3 DNA follows: TGCAGTGCTAGAGTGTTGGGCAGGGCAAGCACCGATGCTTTCTTT. This sequence encodes CSARVLGRASTDAFF. The chain uses TRBV20-1 and TRBJ1-1; D possibly corresponds to TRBD1 (5 bases). V was shortened by 1 base and J by 11 bases, with 23 bases between the two germline ends. The CDR3 totals 15 residues. The V gene's germline CDR1 is DFQATT and CDR2 SNEGSKA (reference sequence).

The chain employs TRBV21-1 and TRBJ2-1; the table's D call of TRBD1 was not tested on the DNA. TRBV21-1 is noted as a pseudogene. The CDR3 is made up of 15 amino acids. The CDR3 bases are TGTGCCAGCAGCCCCAGGGGGACAGTTTACAATGAGCAGTTCTTC. Amino acid sequence: CASSPRGTVYNEQFF.

This clonotype has a single count. The V and J genes are TRBV27 and TRBJ1-4, with TRBD1 identical over 12 bases. From germline, CDR1 is MNHEY and CDR2 SMNVEV (reference sequence). The CDR3 consists of 14 residues. The junction had 4 bases not matched to a gene; V was cut back by 6 bases and J by 8 bases. CDR3 nucleotides: TGTGCCAGCAGGGGACAGGGGGCGGGGGAAAAACTGTTTTTT. Its translation is CASRGQGAGEKLFF.

This clonotype was detected once. This sequence joins TRBV6-5 and TRBJ1-3; 8 nucleotides agree with TRBD1. This CDR3 has 15 residues. The J segment lost 4 bases and the V segment lost 0 bases, leaving 2 bases of the junction unmatched. Germline loops: CDR1 MNHEY, CDR2 SVGAGI. This CDR3 is CASSYSRGRGNTIYF. The CDR3 DNA sequence: TGTGCCAGCAGTTACTCCAGGGGGCGGGGAAACACCATATATTTT.

V and J are TRBV7-8 and TRBJ1-4; TRBD1 matches at 10 bases. J lost 8 bases, V lost 6 bases, and 9 bases had no gene match. CDR1 SGHVS and CDR2 FQNEAQ come from the germline V gene. The CDR3 spans 15 residues. CDR3 region: CASRRWTGGDEKLFF. As DNA, the CDR3 is TGTGCCAGCAGAAGGTGGACAGGGGGTGACGAAAAACTGTTTTTT. Full variable domain (missing parts from reference TRBV7-8 and TRBJ1-4): GAGVSQSPRYKVAKRGQDVALRCDPISGHVSLFWYQQALGQGPEFLTYFQNEAQLDKSGLPSDRFFAERPEGSVSTLKIQRTQQEDSAVYLCASRRWTGGDEKLFFGSGTQLSVL.

The chain recombines TRBV6-5 with TRBJ1-5; D is undetermined. The CDR3 totals 16 residues. V shed 0 bases and J shed 6 bases, with 15 bases lying between them. Germline V gene data show CDR1 as MNHEY and CDR2 as SVGAGI. The chain's CDR3 is CASSYSRAGLAQPQHF. The DNA for the CDR3 is TGTGCCAGCAGTTACTCGAGGGCCGGATTGGCTCAGCCCCAGCATTTT.

The rearrangement uses TRBV5-1 and TRBJ2-5; 16 bases line up with TRBD2. Germline CDR1 and CDR2: SGHRS and YFSETQ. Trimming at V came to 4 bases and at J to 5 bases, leaving 8 bases not matched to a gene. CDR3 length: 17 residues. The CDR3 region is CASSPGTSGRAEETQYF. The CDR3 DNA reads TGCGCCAGCAGCCCTGGGACTAGCGGGAGGGCCGAGGAGACCCAGTACTTC.

This clonotype came up a few times. V is TRBV6-2 or TRBV6-3 and J is TRBJ1-5; D is uncertain. The CDR3 extends over 15 amino acids. V was pared by 8 bases and J by 1 base, with 15 bases between. Per the germline V gene, CDR1 is MNHEY and CDR2 is SVGEGT. Here the CDR3 reads CASSAALGSNQPQHF. The CDR3 DNA follows: TGTGCCAGCTCTGCAGCCCTCGGGAGCAATCAGCCCCAGCATTTT.

The gene calls are TRBV7-9 and TRBJ1-1; D may be TRBD1 (6 bases). Trimming removed 5 bases at V and 6 bases at J, with 19 bases between. CDR1 is SEHNR and CDR2 is FQNEAQ in the germline V gene (reference sequence). CDR3 length: 15 residues. The CDR3 here is CASSPTGTSTAEAFF. The CDR3, as DNA: TGTGCCAGCAGCCCCACTGGGACAAGCACGGCTGAAGCTTTCTTT. Full variable domain (rest looked up from reference TRBV7-9 and TRBJ1-1): DTGVSQNPRHKITKRGQNVTFRCDPISEHNRLYWYRQTLGQGPEFLTYFQNEAQLEKSRLLSDRFSAERPKGSFSTLEIQRTEQGDSAMYLCASSPTGTSTAEAFFGQGTRLTVV.

This clonotype has only one observation. The chain is built from TRBV11-2 and TRBJ1-2; D unresolved. The CDR3 consists of 12 residues. The V end was cut by 2 bases, the J end by 5 bases, with 6 bases between. Germline V gene sequence: CDR1 SGHAT, CDR2 FQNNGV. DNA of the CDR3: TGTGCCAGCAGCTTATCGAGTTATGGCTACACCTTC. This translates into CASSLSSYGYTF. Full variable domain (rest looked up from reference TRBV11-2 and TRBJ1-2): EAGVAQSPRYKIIEKRQSVAFWCNPISGHATLYWYQQILGQGPKLLIQFQNNGVVDDSQLPKDRFSAERLKGVDSTLKIQPAKLEDSAVYLCASSLSSYGYTFGSGTRLTVV.

CDR3 region: CASSETVNTEAFF. CDR3 DNA sequence: TGTGCCAGCAGCGAAACAGTGAACACTGAAGCTTTCTTT. The rearrangement links TRBV7-9 to TRBJ1-1; D unresolved. The CDR3 extends over 13 amino acids. V was shortened by 5 bases and J by 0 bases, with 7 bases between the two germline ends. CDR1 and CDR2 (germline): SEHNR, FQNEAQ (reference sequence).

V usage is TRBV6-1 and J usage is TRBJ1-5; D unclear. CDR3 length equals 15 residues. Trimming left V 5 bases short and J 0 bases short, with 11 bases between. Per germline, CDR1 MNHNS and CDR2 SASEGT. CDR3 in amino acids: CASSPSRGSNQPQHF. As DNA, the CDR3 is TGTGCCAGCAGTCCCTCTCGGGGTAGCAATCAGCCCCAGCATTTT.

The chain uses TRBV19 and TRBJ1-1; a weak D match, TRBD1 (5 bases). The CDR3 is 14 residues long. V lost 1 base and J lost 9, with 15 bases in between. Germline V gene lookup returns CDR1 LNHDA and CDR2 SQIVND (reference sequence). CDR3 residues: CASSIAPGSGQAFF. As DNA, the CDR3 is TGTGCCAGTAGTATAGCCCCGGGGTCGGGACAAGCTTTCTTT. Based on the CDR3 plus reference TRBV19 and TRBJ1-1, the full variable domain is DGGITQSPKYLFRKEGQNVTLSCEQNLNHDAMYWYRQDPGQGLRLIYYSQIVNDFQKGDIAEGYSVSREKKESFPLTVTSAQKNPTAFYLCASSIAPGSGQAFFGQGTRLTVV.

This chain uses TRBV2 with TRBJ1-6; the D is unclear. The CDR3 is 13 residues long. Trimming left V 0 bases short and J 14 bases short, with 11 bases between. Germline V gene data show CDR1 as SNHLY and CDR2 as FYNNEI. CDR3 loop: CASSEAAYFTLHF. DNA of the CDR3: TGTGCCAGCAGTGAAGCCGCCTACTTCACCCTCCACTTT.

The rearrangement links TRBV29-1 to TRBJ1-1, with D uncertain. This CDR3 comprises 18 residues. Trimming cost V 3 bases and J 2 bases, with 25 bases left between them. Germline values: CDR1 SQVTM, CDR2 ANQGSEA. DNA of the CDR3: TGCAGCGTTGAGATTGGGGTAGGATCCCTAGTTTTCAACACTGAAGCTTTCTTT. Its protein is CSVEIGVGSLVFNTEAFF.

The chain is built from TRBV27 and TRBJ1-1; D is undetermined. CDR1 is MNHEY, CDR2 SMNVEV, per germline (reference sequence). CDR3 length equals 13 residues. V gave up 6 bases and J gave up 5 bases, with 13 bases separating them. The CDR3 reads CASRGLGGTEAFF. The CDR3 nucleotides are TGTGCCAGCAGGGGCCTTGGTGGTACTGAAGCTTTCTTT.

V gene TRBV6-1 combines with J gene TRBJ1-2, with D possibly being TRBD1 (5 bases). The V and J ends lost 7 bases and 5 bases respectively, with 17 bases between them. This CDR3 has 14 amino acids. Germline V lookup: CDR1 MNHNS, CDR2 SASEGT. This CDR3 is CASTAVRGKYGYTF. The DNA of the CDR3 is TGTGCCAGCACCGCGGTGAGGGGCAAATATGGCTACACCTTC.

The chain combines TRBV7-7 with TRBJ2-5, with 9 bases identical to TRBD2. This CDR3 contains 17 residues. CDR1 and CDR2 from the germline V gene are SSHAT and FNYEAQ (reference sequence). V gave up 3 bases and J gave up 3 bases; unmatched junction bases: 11. CDR3 sequence reads: CASSLASGITSKETQYF. DNA of the CDR3: TGTGCCAGCAGCTTGGCTAGCGGGATCACCTCTAAAGAGACCCAGTACTTC.

J is TRBJ2-7 and V is TRBV7-9; possibly TRBD1 for D (6 bases). The CDR3 contains 12 residues. V was trimmed by 6 bases and J by 4 bases, leaving 10 bases between them. Germline CDR1 SEHNR, CDR2 FQNEAQ (reference sequence). The CDR3: CASSGRGYEQYF. The CDR3 nucleotides read TGTGCCAGCAGTGGAAGGGGGTACGAGCAGTACTTC.

The rearrangement uses TRBV28 and TRBJ1-1, with 7 bases aligning to TRBD1. The trim removed 3 bases at V and 3 bases at J, leaving 4 bases unmatched. The CDR3 spans 14 residues. The germline gives CDR1 MDHEN, CDR2 SYDVKM. The CDR3, as DNA: TGTGCCAGCAGTTTGGCCAGGGGGTACACTGAAGCTTTCTTT. Its protein is CASSLARGYTEAFF.

The genes are TRBV28 and TRBJ2-4, with 11 bases identical to TRBD1. Germline CDR1 is MDHEN and CDR2 is SYDVKM. The V gene end was trimmed by 1 base and the J gene end by 0 bases; junction bases not matched to a gene: 17. The CDR3 runs to 22 residues. The CDR3 DNA is TGTGCCAGCAGTTTATCCCGGACAGGGGGCGAACGTCGAGGGTTAGCCAAAAACATTCAGTACTTC. It encodes CASSLSRTGGERRGLAKNIQYF.

The chain is built from TRBV27 and TRBJ2-7; TRBD1 aligns across 8 bases. J was trimmed by 5 bases and V by 4 bases; bases with no gene match: 10. CDR1 is MNHEY, CDR2 SMNVEV, per germline (reference sequence). The CDR3 is 15 amino acids. The CDR3 region is CASSSYGQGTNEQYF. CDR3 nucleotides: TGTGCCAGCAGTTCTTATGGACAGGGCACCAACGAGCAGTACTTC.

The J gene is TRBJ2-1, the V gene TRBV27; D is perhaps TRBD1 or TRBD2 (5 bases each). Per germline, CDR1 MNHEY and CDR2 SMNVEV (reference sequence). V lost 9 bases to trimming and J lost 1 base, with 16 bases between them. CDR3 length: 15 residues. The CDR3 DNA follows: TGTGCCAGTAACGCAAGGGACCCGTCCTACAATGAGCAGTTCTTC. Its protein is CASNARDPSYNEQFF.

This chain uses TRBV6-2 or TRBV6-3 with TRBJ2-7; no definite D call. Germline CDR1 is MNHEY and CDR2 is SVGEGT. The V end was cut by 3 bases, the J end by 3 bases, with 9 bases between. This CDR3 is built from 13 residues. The DNA of the CDR3 is TGTGCCAGCAGTTATGACGTCGTCTACGAGCAGTACTTC. It yields the protein CASSYDVVYEQYF.

This chain joins TRBV19 and TRBJ2-3; unclear D gene. The germline V gene encodes CDR1 LNHDA and CDR2 SQIVND (reference sequence). This CDR3 has 15 amino acids. The V end was cut by 1 base, the J end by 2 bases, with 10 bases between. DNA of the CDR3: TGTGCCAGTAGTATAGGCGGCGGATCCACAGATACGCAGTATTTT. This translates into CASSIGGGSTDTQYF.